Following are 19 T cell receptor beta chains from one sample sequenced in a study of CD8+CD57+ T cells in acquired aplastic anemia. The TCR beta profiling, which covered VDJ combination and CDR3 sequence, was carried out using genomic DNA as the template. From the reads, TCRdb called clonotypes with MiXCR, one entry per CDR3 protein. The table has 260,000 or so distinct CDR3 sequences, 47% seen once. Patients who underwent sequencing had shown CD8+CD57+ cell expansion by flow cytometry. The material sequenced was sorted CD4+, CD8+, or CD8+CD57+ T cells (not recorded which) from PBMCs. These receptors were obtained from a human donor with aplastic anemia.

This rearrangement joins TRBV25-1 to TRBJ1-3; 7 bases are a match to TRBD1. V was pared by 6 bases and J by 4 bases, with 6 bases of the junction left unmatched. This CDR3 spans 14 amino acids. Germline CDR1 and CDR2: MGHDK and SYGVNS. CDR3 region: CASRPDRFGNTIYF. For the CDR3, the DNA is TGTGCCAGCAGACCGGACAGGTTCGGAAACACCATATATTTT. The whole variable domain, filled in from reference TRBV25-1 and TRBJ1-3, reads EADIYQTPRYLVIGTGKKITLECSQTMGHDKMYWYQQDPGMELHLIHYSYGVNSTEKGDLSSESTVSRIRTEHFPLTLESARPSHTSQYLCASRPDRFGNTIYFGEGSWLTVV.

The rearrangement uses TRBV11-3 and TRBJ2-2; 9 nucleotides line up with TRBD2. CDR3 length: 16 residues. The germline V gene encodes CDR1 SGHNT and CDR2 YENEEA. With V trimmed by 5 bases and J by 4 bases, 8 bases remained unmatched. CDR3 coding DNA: TGTGCCAGCAGCCCCGGCGGGGGGGGCGTCACCGGGGAGCTGTTTTTT. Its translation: CASSPGGGGVTGELFF.

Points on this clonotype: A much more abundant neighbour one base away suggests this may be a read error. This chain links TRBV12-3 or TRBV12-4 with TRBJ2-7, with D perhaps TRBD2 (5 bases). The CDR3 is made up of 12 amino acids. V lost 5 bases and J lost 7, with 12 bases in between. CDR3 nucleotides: TGTGCCAGCAGTCCATACGGGAATGAGCAGTACTTC. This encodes CASSPYGNEQYF.

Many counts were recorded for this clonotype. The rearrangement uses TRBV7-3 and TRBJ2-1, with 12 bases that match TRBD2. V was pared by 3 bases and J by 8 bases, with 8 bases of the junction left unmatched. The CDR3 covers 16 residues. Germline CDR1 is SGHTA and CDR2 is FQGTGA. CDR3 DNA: TGTGCCAGCAGCTTGCGACTAGCGGGAGAAGGCCATGAGCAGTTCTTC. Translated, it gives CASSLRLAGEGHEQFF.

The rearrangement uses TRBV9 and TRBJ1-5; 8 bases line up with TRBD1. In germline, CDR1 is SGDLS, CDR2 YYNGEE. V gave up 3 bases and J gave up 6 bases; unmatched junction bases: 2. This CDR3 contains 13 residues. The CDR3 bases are TGTGCCAGCAGCGCAACAGGGGGTCAGCCCCAGCATTTT. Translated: CASSATGGQPQHF.

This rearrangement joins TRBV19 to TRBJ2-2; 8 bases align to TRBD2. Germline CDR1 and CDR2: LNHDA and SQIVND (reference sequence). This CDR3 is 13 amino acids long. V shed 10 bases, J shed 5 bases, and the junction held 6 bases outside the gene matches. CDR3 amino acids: CATGTSQTGELFF. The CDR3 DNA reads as TGTGCCACCGGGACTAGTCAAACCGGGGAGCTGTTTTTT.

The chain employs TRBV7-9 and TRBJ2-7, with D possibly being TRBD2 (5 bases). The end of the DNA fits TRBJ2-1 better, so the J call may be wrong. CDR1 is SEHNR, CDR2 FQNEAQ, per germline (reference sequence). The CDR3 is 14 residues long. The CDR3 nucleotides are TGTGCCAGCAGCTTATTAGCCGGGGTGAATGAGCAGTTCTTC. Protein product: CASSLLAGVNEQFF.

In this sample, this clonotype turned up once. The CDR3 DNA reads TGCAGCGTGCGGGGACAGGGGGACGAGCAGTACTTC. This encodes CSVRGQGDEQYF. The chain combines TRBV29-1 with TRBJ2-7; 11 bases match TRBD1. V dropped 6 bases and J dropped 5; count of bases not matched to a gene: 3. Germline V gives CDR1 SQVTM, CDR2 ANQGSEA. This CDR3 is built from 12 residues.

The chain's CDR3 is CATSDHGTDGIGTSGSFEQFF. The CDR3 DNA follows: TGTGCCACCAGTGACCATGGGACAGATGGGATCGGGACTAGCGGGAGCTTTGAGCAGTTCTTC. This chain uses TRBV24-1 with TRBJ2-1, with TRBD2 matching over 14 bases. V trimming: 4 bases; J trimming: 9 bases; junction bases outside the gene matches: 22. The CDR3 covers 21 residues. CDR1 is KGHDR, CDR2 SFDVKD, per germline.

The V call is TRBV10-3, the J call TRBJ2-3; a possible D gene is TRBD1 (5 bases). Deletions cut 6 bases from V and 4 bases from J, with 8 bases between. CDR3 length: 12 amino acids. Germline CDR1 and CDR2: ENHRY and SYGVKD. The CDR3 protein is CAIREGADTQYF. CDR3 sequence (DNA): TGTGCCATCAGAGAAGGGGCAGATACGCAGTATTTT.

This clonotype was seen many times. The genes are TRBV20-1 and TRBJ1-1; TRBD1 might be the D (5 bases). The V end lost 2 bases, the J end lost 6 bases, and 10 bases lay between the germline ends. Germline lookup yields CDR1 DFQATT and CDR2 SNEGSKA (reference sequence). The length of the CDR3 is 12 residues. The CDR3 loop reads CSARIRDAEAFF. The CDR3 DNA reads TGCAGTGCTAGAATCAGGGACGCTGAAGCTTTCTTT.

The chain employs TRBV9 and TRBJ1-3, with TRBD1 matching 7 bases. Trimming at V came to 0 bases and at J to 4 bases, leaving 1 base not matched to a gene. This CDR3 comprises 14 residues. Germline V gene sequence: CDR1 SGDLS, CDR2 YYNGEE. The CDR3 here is CASSVAGGGNTIYF. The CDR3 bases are TGTGCCAGCAGCGTAGCAGGGGGGGGAAACACCATATATTTT.

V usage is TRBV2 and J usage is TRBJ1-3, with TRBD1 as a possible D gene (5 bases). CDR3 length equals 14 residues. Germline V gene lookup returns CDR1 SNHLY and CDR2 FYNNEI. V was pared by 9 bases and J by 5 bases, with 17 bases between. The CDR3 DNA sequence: TGTGCCAGTTTTTTGGGGGAGATAAGAAACACCATATATTTT. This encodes CASFLGEIRNTIYF.

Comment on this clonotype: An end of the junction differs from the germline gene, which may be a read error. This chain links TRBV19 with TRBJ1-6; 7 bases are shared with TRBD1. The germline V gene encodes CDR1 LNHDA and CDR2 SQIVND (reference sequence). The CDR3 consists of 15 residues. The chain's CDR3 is CASSPPRQGNSLLHF. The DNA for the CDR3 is TGTGCCAGTAGTCCACCGAGACAGGGAAACTCACTCCTCCACTTT.

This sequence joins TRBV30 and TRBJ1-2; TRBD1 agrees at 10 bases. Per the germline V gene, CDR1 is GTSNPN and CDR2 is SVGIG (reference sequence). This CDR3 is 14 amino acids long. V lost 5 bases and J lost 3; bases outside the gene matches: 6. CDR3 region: CAWDPGTGDYGYTF. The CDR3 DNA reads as TGTGCCTGGGACCCCGGGACAGGGGACTATGGCTACACCTTC.

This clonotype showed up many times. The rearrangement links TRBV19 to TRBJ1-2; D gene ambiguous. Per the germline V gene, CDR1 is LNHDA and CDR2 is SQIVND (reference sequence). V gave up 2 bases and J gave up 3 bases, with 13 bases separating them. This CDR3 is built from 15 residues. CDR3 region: CASSISPLRDYGYTF. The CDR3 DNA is TGTGCCAGTAGTATAAGTCCGCTGAGGGACTATGGCTACACCTTC.

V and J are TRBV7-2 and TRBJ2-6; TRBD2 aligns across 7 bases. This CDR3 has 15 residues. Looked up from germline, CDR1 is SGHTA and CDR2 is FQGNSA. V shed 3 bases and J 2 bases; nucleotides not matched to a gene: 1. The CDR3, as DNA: TGTGCCAGCAGCTTCGGGAGGACTGGGGCCAACGTCCTGACTTTC. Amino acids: CASSFGRTGANVLTF.

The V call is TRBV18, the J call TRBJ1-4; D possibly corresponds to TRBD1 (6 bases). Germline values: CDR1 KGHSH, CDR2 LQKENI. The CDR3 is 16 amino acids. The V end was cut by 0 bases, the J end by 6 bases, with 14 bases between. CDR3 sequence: CASSPPENRVYEKLFF. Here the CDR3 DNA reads TGTGCCAGCTCACCACCGGAGAACAGGGTGTATGAAAAACTGTTTTTT. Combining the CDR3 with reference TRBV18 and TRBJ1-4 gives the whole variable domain NAGVMQNPRHLVRRRGQEARLRCSPMKGHSHVYWYRQLPEEGLKFMVYLQKENIIDESGMPKERFSAEFPKEGPSILRIQQVVRGDSAAYFCASSPPENRVYEKLFFGSGTQLSVL.

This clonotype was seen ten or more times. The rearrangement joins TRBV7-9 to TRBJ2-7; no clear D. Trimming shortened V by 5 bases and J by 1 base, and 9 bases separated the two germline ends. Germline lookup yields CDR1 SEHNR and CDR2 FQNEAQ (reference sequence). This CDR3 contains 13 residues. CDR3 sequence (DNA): TGTGCCAGCAGCACGGGCAGTTCCTACGAGCAGTACTTC. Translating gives CASSTGSSYEQYF.